The subject of this entry is one T cell receptor (beta chain). The source of the sample is a study of technical replicates of blood from several donors. Profiling relied on immunoSEQ multiplex PCR, and the TCRdb table lists in-frame clones only, not all of them. The sample carries tens of thousands of clones, roughly 94% recorded once. The germline gives CDR1 LGHNA, CDR2 YSLEER. The CDR3 covers 18 residues. V was shortened by 0 bases and J by 0 bases, with 18 bases between the two germline ends. The chain carries TRBV4-3 and TRBJ2-7; TRBD2 is a possible D gene (5 bases). This TCR derives from a human donor in good health. Some clones in this sample may be carry-over from other donors' samples. The sequencing sample was made of PBMCs. In DNA form, the CDR3 reads TGCGCCAGCAGCCAAGATACCACCGGGGTCATTTTCTCCTACGAGCAGTACTTC. Amino acids: CASSQDTTGVIFSYEQYF.